The clone carrying this T cell receptor (beta chain) was seen more than once but under ten times. What it recognizes is unknown. This CDR3 contains 14 residues. Germline assignment: CDR1 LGHNA and CDR2 YNFKEQ. Trimming stripped 4 bases from V and 7 bases from J, with 16 bases between. This sample was taken from a study of blood T cells in healthy people across ages. A J-beta primer mix and a sample-barcoded 5' primer were used in a second PCR of roughly 6 to 12 cycles. TCRdb re-analysed the 5' RACE reads in MiXCR, keeping a single row per CDR3 protein. The sample includes some 760,000 distinct CDR3 sequences, 25% seen only once; the top ten take 9.4%. Study-level findings and limits: Strong correlation was found linking TCR beta diversity to naive T cell percentage.

These data also featured in a second study, about T cells of mothers and their children. Per that paper: The people who donated were a few healthy Caucasian mothers and their six children. All extracted RNA went into cDNA synthesis, around 1.4 ug per 15 ul.

The clonotype comes from a boy aged 5-17 years in good health. The chain carries TRBV4-2 and TRBJ2-5, with D hard to call. The sample consisted of blood. In nucleotides, the CDR3 is TGTGCCAGCAGCCCGAACGCGGAGTGGGCGACCCAGTACTTC. The encoded protein is CASSPNAEWATQYF.